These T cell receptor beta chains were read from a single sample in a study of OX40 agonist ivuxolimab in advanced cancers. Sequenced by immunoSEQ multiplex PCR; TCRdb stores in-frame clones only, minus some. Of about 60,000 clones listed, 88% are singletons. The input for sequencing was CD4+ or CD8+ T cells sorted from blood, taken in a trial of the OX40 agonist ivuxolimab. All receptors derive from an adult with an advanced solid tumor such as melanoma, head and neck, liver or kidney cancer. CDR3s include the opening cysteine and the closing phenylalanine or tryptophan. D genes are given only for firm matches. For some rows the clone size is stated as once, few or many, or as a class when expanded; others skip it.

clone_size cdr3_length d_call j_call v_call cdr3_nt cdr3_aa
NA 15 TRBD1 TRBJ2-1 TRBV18 TGTGCCAGCTCACCAGTGGGACAGGGATACAATGAGCAGTTCTTC CASSPVGQGYNEQFF
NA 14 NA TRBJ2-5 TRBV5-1 TGCGCCAGCAGCCCGGCGGCTAGCTGGGAGACCCAGTACTTC CASSPAASWETQYF
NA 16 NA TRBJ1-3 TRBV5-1 TGCGCCAGCAGCTCCGACGCCGGGAGCTCTGGAAACACCATATATTTT CASSSDAGSSGNTIYF
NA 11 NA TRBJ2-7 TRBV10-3 TGTGCCATCAGTAGCTCCTACGAGCAGTACTTC CAISSSYEQYF
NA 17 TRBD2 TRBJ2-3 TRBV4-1 TGCGCCAGCAGCCAAGATCCTCCGGGACTAGTCCCCGGTACGCAGTATTTT CASSQDPPGLVPGTQYF
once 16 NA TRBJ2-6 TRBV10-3 TGTGCCATCAGTGGGGGACGGAGCTCTGGGGCCAACGTCCTGACTTTC CAISGGRSSGANVLTF
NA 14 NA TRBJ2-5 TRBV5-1 TGCGCCAGCAGCTTTAGCGGAGGGGGCGAGACCCAGTACTTC CASSFSGGGETQYF
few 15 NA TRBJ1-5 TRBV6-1 TGTGCCAGCAGTGAAACAGGGTCGAGCAATCAGCCCCAGCATTTT CASSETGSSNQPQHF
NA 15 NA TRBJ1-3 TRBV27 TGTGCCAGCAGTTTAAATTTGGGGGCAGGAAACACCATATATTTT CASSLNLGAGNTIYF
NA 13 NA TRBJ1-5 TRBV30 TGTGCCTTGGAGACGGATAGCAATCAGCCCCAGCATTTT CALETDSNQPQHF
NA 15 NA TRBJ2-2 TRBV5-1 TGCGCCAGCAGCACCTTGTCCCGGGACACCGGGGAGCTGTTTTTT CASSTLSRDTGELFF
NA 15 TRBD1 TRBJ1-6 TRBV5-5 TGTGCCAGCAGCTTGTTCACAGGACAGGGTTCACCCCTCCACTTT CASSLFTGQGSPLHF
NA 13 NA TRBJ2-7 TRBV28 TGTGCCAGCAGCATATTACAGGGCTACGAGCAGTACTTC CASSILQGYEQYF
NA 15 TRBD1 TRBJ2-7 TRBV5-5 TGTGCCAGCAGCTTGCGGGACAGCTTCTCCTACGAGCAGTACTTC CASSLRDSFSYEQYF
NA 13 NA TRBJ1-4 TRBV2 TGTGCCAGCCGAACAGGGCGGAGGGAAAAACTGTTTTTT CASRTGRREKLFF
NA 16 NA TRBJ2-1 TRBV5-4 TGTGCCAGCAGCTTGGTGGGCACCCCGGCCTACAATGAGCAGTTCTTC CASSLVGTPAYNEQFF
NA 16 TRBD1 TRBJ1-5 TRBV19 TGTGCCAGTAGTACACAGGGGGCGAGGGGCAATCAGCCCCAGCATTTT CASSTQGARGNQPQHF
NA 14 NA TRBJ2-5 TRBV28 TGTGCCAGCAGTTTTTTTTCTGTTCAAGAGACCCAGTACTTC CASSFFSVQETQYF
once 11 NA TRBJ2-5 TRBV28 TGTGCCAGCAGCTCCGCTTGGACCCAGTACTTC CASSSAWTQYF
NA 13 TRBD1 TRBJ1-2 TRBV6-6 TGTGCCAGCAACAGGGGACATGGCTATGGCTACACCTTC CASNRGHGYGYTF
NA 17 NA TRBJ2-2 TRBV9 TGTGCCAGCAGCGTAGTGCGGCACACAACGAACACCGGGGAGCTGTTTTTT CASSVVRHTTNTGELFF
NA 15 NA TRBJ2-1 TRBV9 TGTGCCAGCACCCCGACAGGCAACTCCTACAATGAGCAGTTCTTC CASTPTGNSYNEQFF
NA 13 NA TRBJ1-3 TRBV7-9 TGTGCCAGCGAGGGGATTCCAGGAAACACCATATATTTT CASEGIPGNTIYF
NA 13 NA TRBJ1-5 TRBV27 TGTGCCAGCAGTCGGGTCAAGAGGGAGCCCCAGCATTTT CASSRVKREPQHF
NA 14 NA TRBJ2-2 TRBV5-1 TGCGCCAGCAGCTCCGACACGAACACCGGGGAGCTGTTTTTT CASSSDTNTGELFF
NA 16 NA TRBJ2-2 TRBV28 TGTGCCAGCAGTCCCTCAGGACGGTATAACACCGGGGAGCTGTTTTTT CASSPSGRYNTGELFF
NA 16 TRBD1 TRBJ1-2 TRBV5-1 TGCGCCAGCAGCTTGATCACCGGACAGGGGAACTATGGCTACACCTTC CASSLITGQGNYGYTF
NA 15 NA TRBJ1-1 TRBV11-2 TGTGCCAGCAGCTTCCCAGCGGCGATCGTTACTGAAGCTTTCTTT CASSFPAAIVTEAFF
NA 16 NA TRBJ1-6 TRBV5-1 TGCGCCAGCAGCTCCCCCCCGGGACACGACAATTCACCCCTCCACTTT CASSSPPGHDNSPLHF
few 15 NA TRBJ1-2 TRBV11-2 TGTGCCAGCAGCCCTTATCAGGCAGGGAGTGGGGGCTACACCTTC CASSPYQAGSGGYTF
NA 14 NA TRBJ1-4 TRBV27 TGTGCCAGCAGTTTTCAGGGAGTGGGTGAAAAACTGTTTTTT CASSFQGVGEKLFF
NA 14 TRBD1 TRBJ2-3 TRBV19 TGTGCCAGTAGTATCCAGGGGGTTGAAGATACGCAGTATTTT CASSIQGVEDTQYF
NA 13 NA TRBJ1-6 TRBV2 TGTGCCAGCAGTGGAGGTGAAGGCTCACCCCTCCACTTT CASSGGEGSPLHF
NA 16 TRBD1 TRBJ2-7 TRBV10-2 TGCGCCAGCAGTGACGGCTTGAGGGGGCCGGGCCCCGAGCAGTACTTC CASSDGLRGPGPEQYF
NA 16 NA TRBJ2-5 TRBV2 TGTGCCAGCAGTGATGGGGGCAGTATATACGAAGAGACCCAGTACTTC CASSDGGSIYEETQYF
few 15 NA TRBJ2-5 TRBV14 TGTGCCAGCAGCCAGGGCATCGGTAGCAGAGAGACCCAGTACTTC CASSQGIGSRETQYF
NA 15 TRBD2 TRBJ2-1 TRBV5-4 TGTGCCAGCAGCCCGACTAGCGGGAGGCACAATGAGCAGTTCTTC CASSPTSGRHNEQFF
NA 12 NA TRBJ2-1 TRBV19 TGTGCCAGTAGTCTCTCGTACAGGGAGCAGTTCTTC CASSLSYREQFF
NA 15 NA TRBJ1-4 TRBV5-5 TGTGCCAGCAGCTTGGAAGGGGCGATATCAGGAAAACTGTTTTTT CASSLEGAISGKLFF
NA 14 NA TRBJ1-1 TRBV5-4 TGTGCCAGCAGCTTGGATCAGGTGAAACTTTACGCTTTCTTT CASSLDQVKLYAFF
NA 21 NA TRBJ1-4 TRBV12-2 TGTGCAAGTCGCTTCAAATCCAGGGGGAACAGGGCACGTCAGGATAATGAAAAACTGTTTTTT CASRFKSRGNRARQDNEKLFF
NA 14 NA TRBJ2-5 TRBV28 TGTGCCAGCAGTTTTGTCGCGGGCCAAGAGACCCAGTACTTC CASSFVAGQETQYF
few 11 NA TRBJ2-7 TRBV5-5 TGTGCCAGCAGCTTGAACGGTTTGCTGGACTTC CASSLNGLLDF